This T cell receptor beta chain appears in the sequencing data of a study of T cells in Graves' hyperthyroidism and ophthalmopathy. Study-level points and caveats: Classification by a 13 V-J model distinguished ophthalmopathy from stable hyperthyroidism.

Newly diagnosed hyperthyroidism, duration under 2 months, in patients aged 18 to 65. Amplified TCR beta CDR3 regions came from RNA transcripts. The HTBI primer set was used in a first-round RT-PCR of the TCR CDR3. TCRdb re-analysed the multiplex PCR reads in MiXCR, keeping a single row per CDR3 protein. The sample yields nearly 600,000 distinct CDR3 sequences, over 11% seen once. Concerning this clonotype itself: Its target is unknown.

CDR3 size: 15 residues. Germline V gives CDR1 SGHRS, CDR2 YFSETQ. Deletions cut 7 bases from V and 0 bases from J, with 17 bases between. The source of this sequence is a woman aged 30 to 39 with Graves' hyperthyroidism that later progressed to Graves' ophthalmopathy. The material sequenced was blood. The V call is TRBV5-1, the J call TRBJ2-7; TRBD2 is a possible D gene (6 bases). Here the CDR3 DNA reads TGCGCCAGCCAGCCGGCGGGGAAGGGCTCCTACGAGCAGTACTTC. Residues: CASQPAGKGSYEQYF. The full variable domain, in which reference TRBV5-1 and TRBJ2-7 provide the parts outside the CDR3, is KAGVTQTPRYLIKTRGQQVTLSCSPISGHRSVSWYQQTPGQGLQFLFEYFSETQRNKGNFPGRFSGRQFSNSRSEMNVSTLELGDSALYLCASQPAGKGSYEQYFGPGTRLTVT.